The T cell receptor beta chain described here comes from a study of blood T cell repertoires in COVID-19. The overall study: Italy, Spain and the United States were the sources of the convalescent and acute COVID-19 samples.

Participant age was roughly 18 to 95 years, and participants resided in roughly 24 US areas. Participants' own reports of clinical history determined their cohort assignment. Cohort 3 recovered donors had two negative PCRs, clearance, or symptom resolution. Here immunoSEQ multiplex PCR was the method, and the copy in TCRdb shows in-frame clones only, minus some. The sample consists of approximately 150,000 clones, 82% of them appearing once. The length of the CDR3 is 18 residues. From germline, CDR1 is MDHEN and CDR2 SYDVKM. After removal of 1 base from V and 2 bases from J, the junction contained 11 bases not matched to a gene.

The sample was PBMCs or T cells enriched from blood (not recorded which). The TCR was taken from a man aged 60 to 75 who had recovered from COVID-19. This chain uses TRBV28 with TRBJ1-2; 9 bases are a match to TRBD1. The CDR3 sequence is CASSLYRGHDLGNYGYTF. The CDR3 nucleotides read TGTGCCAGCAGTTTATACAGGGGGCACGACCTTGGAAACTATGGCTACACCTTC.